The rows below give T cell receptor beta chains drawn from one sample of a study of control samples from healthy donors and cancer patients. Produced via immunoSEQ multiplex PCR; TCRdb's table is partial and in-frame only. The repertoire holds roughly 95,000 clones, with around nine tenths as singletons. Sequenced material: blood. These receptor sequences come from a human donor in good health. The donor label of this sample is uncertain. The CDR3 runs from the conserved cysteine through the conserved F or W. The D gene is left open where the match is weak.

CDR3 protein: CASSLEQGLRNQPQHF
V gene: TRBV13
D gene: NA
J gene: TRBJ1-5

CDR3 protein: CASSYDPYNEQFF
V gene: TRBV6-5
D gene: NA
J gene: TRBJ2-1

CDR3 protein: CASSRGGGTGNTIYF
V gene: TRBV6-6
D gene: NA
J gene: TRBJ1-3

CDR3 protein: CASSLEGTSIYGYTF
V gene: TRBV27
D gene: NA
J gene: TRBJ1-2

CDR3 protein: CASSRTGGYGYTF
V gene: TRBV25-1
D gene: TRBD1
J gene: TRBJ1-2

CDR3 protein: CASSQDTRTGAAHQPQHF
V gene: TRBV4-2
D gene: TRBD1
J gene: TRBJ1-5

CDR3 protein: CASGEGMNTEAFF
V gene: TRBV7-3
D gene: NA
J gene: TRBJ1-1

CDR3 protein: CASSQGQTGTGDYEQYF
V gene: TRBV4-1
D gene: NA
J gene: TRBJ2-7

CDR3 protein: CASSRLGGTGSTGELFF
V gene: TRBV6-6
D gene: TRBD1
J gene: TRBJ2-2

CDR3 protein: CASRKEFGPGFNSPLHF
V gene: TRBV27
D gene: NA
J gene: TRBJ1-6

CDR3 protein: CASSPTSGERTDTQYF
V gene: TRBV5-4
D gene: TRBD2
J gene: TRBJ2-3

CDR3 protein: CASSLSGYEQYF
V gene: TRBV25-1
D gene: NA
J gene: TRBJ2-7

CDR3 protein: CATSDSRRDSTDTQYF
V gene: TRBV24-1
D gene: NA
J gene: TRBJ2-3

CDR3 protein: CASSVDRGAYNEQFF
V gene: TRBV9
D gene: TRBD2
J gene: TRBJ2-1

CDR3 protein: CASSEEGTEFAPLHF
V gene: TRBV6-1
D gene: TRBD1
J gene: TRBJ1-6

CDR3 protein: CASSQARSSYNSPLHF
V gene: TRBV3-1/TRBV3-2
D gene: NA
J gene: TRBJ1-6

CDR3 protein: CACGRGNEAFF
V gene: TRBV27
D gene: NA
J gene: TRBJ1-1

CDR3 protein: CASSERATQYF
V gene: TRBV7-8
D gene: NA
J gene: TRBJ2-5

CDR3 protein: CASSPLGLVLDYGYTF
V gene: TRBV7-8
D gene: NA
J gene: TRBJ1-2

CDR3 protein: CASCSRRDKYNEQFF
V gene: TRBV18
D gene: NA
J gene: TRBJ2-1

CDR3 protein: CASSVGTWGSGNTIYF
V gene: TRBV9
D gene: NA
J gene: TRBJ1-3

CDR3 protein: CASSDPVGTQYF
V gene: TRBV2
D gene: NA
J gene: TRBJ2-5

CDR3 protein: CASSEWQDNSPLHF
V gene: TRBV25-1
D gene: NA
J gene: TRBJ1-6

CDR3 protein: CASSQDSGSREQYF
V gene: TRBV18
D gene: NA
J gene: TRBJ2-3

CDR3 protein: CASSQGVSRDEQYF
V gene: TRBV4-2
D gene: NA
J gene: TRBJ2-7

CDR3 protein: CASSIYREPAKNIQYF
V gene: TRBV6-2/TRBV6-3
D gene: NA
J gene: TRBJ2-4

CDR3 protein: CATGVRGRGVEAFF
V gene: TRBV6-6
D gene: TRBD1
J gene: TRBJ1-1